Listed below are T cell receptor beta chains from one sample, sequenced in a study of post-analysis software for immune sequencing data. MiXCR, run by TCRdb on the PCR reads, gives a single entry per CDR3 protein. The sample yields 150,000 to 200,000 distinct CDR3 sequences, about 37% seen once. The specimen was blood, collected after autologous hematopoietic stem cell transplantation. Every receptor here comes from a girl between 5 and 17 years old with multiple sclerosis. Each CDR3 is given with its conserved first and last residue. Fields, in order: J gene, D gene, clone size, V gene, CDR3 DNA, CDR3 protein. D genes are given only for firm matches. The listing skips clone size in some rows; elsewhere it reads once, few, many or a size class.

TRBJ2-3	TRBD1	NA	TRBV20-1	TGCAGTGCGAGTGGACAGGGGGAAACAGATACGCAGTATTTT	CSASGQGETDTQYF
TRBJ2-3	NA	NA	TRBV7-3	TGTGCCAGCAGTCGAACCGGGGATACGCAGTATTTT	CASSRTGDTQYF
TRBJ2-3	TRBD1	NA	TRBV7-6	TGTGCCGGCACCCTGAAAGGGGGCAGGGGGCTTGAAGATACGCAGTATTTT	CAGTLKGGRGLEDTQYF
TRBJ2-7	TRBD2	NA	TRBV7-9	TGTACCAGCAGCTTAGCAGGGACTAGCGGGACCTACGAGCAGTACTTC	CTSSLAGTSGTYEQYF
TRBJ2-1	TRBD2	NA	TRBV6-6	TGTGCCAGCAGTTACCGCGGGAGCATTTCCTACAATGAGCAGTTCTTC	CASSYRGSISYNEQFF
TRBJ1-1	NA	NA	TRBV6-5	TGTGCCAGCAGTTACTCGGGTAGCACTGAAGCTTTCTTT	CASSYSGSTEAFF
TRBJ2-7	TRBD1	NA	TRBV18	TGTGCCAGCTCACCGTGGGGACAGGCCGCGTACGAGCAGTACTTC	CASSPWGQAAYEQYF
TRBJ2-1	TRBD2	many	TRBV9	TGTGCCAGCACCATTAGCGGGAGTACAAGGAGTGAGCAGTTCTTC	CASTISGSTRSEQFF
TRBJ2-6	NA	few	TRBV7-2	TGTGCCAGCAGCTTAGTAGGAGCGGGCAGGCGGAGTGGGGCCAACGTCCTGACTTTC	CASSLVGAGRRSGANVLTF
TRBJ2-5	TRBD2	NA	TRBV6-5	TGTGCCAGCGCTAGCGGGGACCAAGAGACCCAGTACTTC	CASASGDQETQYF
TRBJ1-4	NA	NA	TRBV28	TGTGCCAGCAGTCTTTCGACCGGGTCAGGTGAAAAACTGTTTTTT	CASSLSTGSGEKLFF
TRBJ2-3	TRBD2	NA	TRBV29-1	TGCAGCGTTACTAGCGGGGGAACCACAGATACGCAGTATTTT	CSVTSGGTTDTQYF
TRBJ2-7	NA	few	TRBV27	TGTGCCAGCAGTTTATCTCCCTCGGGCGAGCAGTACTTC	CASSLSPSGEQYF
TRBJ1-4	TRBD1	NA	TRBV4-1	TGCGCCAGCAGCCAAGGAAGACAGGGGACTGCAACTAATGAAAAACTGTTTTTT	CASSQGRQGTATNEKLFF
TRBJ1-1	TRBD1	few	TRBV6-1	TGTGCCAGCAGCCGAAGCCCTGGGACAGGGGGCTTAACTGGGGGCACTGAAGCTTTCTTT	CASSRSPGTGGLTGGTEAFF
TRBJ2-1	TRBD2	many	TRBV20-1	TGCAGTGCTAGAGATCCGGGACTAGCGCAGTTCTTC	CSARDPGLAQFF
TRBJ2-7	TRBD1	few	TRBV20-1	TGCAGTGCTAGGCGACAGGGGGTGAACGAGCAGTACTTC	CSARRQGVNEQYF